This TCR beta chain was recovered during a study of cytomegalovirus exposure and HLA in healthy donors. Notes on this clone: What it recognizes is unknown.

Overall study results and limits: In all likelihood, a cluster of highly shared sequence variants was a sequencing artifact. Donor immune exposure was known only as CMV serostatus.

The primer mix had 60 Vbeta and 13 Jbeta primers. The repertoire was sequenced with immunoSEQ multiplex PCR; TCRdb's copy has only in-frame clones and lacks some. The sample includes about 180,000 clones, 84% of them seen just once. CDR3 length: 15 residues. The germline V gene encodes CDR1 MNHNY and CDR2 SVGAGI (reference sequence). The junction had 4 bases not matched to a gene; V was cut back by 2 bases and J by 3 bases. V is TRBV6-6 and J is TRBJ2-3; TRBD2 aligns across 8 bases. This sequence originates from a girl between 2 and 10 years old in good health and CMV-seropositive. Sequenced sample: PBMCs. The CDR3 sequence: CASSYDGRATDTQYF. The CDR3 nucleotides are TGTGCCAGCAGTTACGACGGGAGGGCGACAGATACGCAGTATTTT.